This passage covers 26 T cell receptor beta chains from one sample sequenced in a study of T cell repertoires in cytomegalovirus infection. A single record per CDR3 protein comes from TCRdb applying MiXCR to the reads. This table holds about 360,000 distinct CDR3 sequences, around 18% found once. The sequencing sample was made of PBMCs. All receptors come from a human donor in good health (CMV status not recorded). Some clones in this sample may be carry-over from other donors' samples.

This clonotype occurred many times. This rearrangement joins TRBV7-8 to TRBJ2-1; TRBD2 is a possible D gene (6 bases). Germline V gives CDR1 SGHVS, CDR2 FQNEAQ. Trimming cost V 3 bases and J 5 bases, with 17 bases left between them. The CDR3 sequence is 16 residues long. The CDR3 loop reads CASSLTGTRNNNEQFF. The CDR3 nucleotides are TGTGCCAGCAGCTTGACCGGGACTCGGAATAACAATGAGCAGTTCTTC.

The rearrangement joins TRBV5-6 to TRBJ1-2, with 9 bases that match TRBD1. This CDR3 has 13 amino acids. With V trimmed by 4 bases and J by 4 bases, 2 bases remained unmatched. The V gene's germline CDR1 is SGHDT and CDR2 YYEEEE. The CDR3 sequence is CASSTGGPYGYTF. The CDR3 DNA is TGTGCCAGCAGCACAGGGGGCCCCTATGGCTACACCTTC.

V and J are TRBV5-1 and TRBJ2-7, with 10 positions matching TRBD2. Germline V gives CDR1 SGHRS, CDR2 YFSETQ. The CDR3 covers 14 residues. V shed 4 bases, J shed 3 bases, and the junction held 4 bases outside the gene matches. The DNA of the CDR3 is TGCGCCAGCAGCACCCTAGCGGGGGACTACGAGCAGTACTTC. As protein: CASSTLAGDYEQYF.

The genes are TRBV27 and TRBJ2-1, with a weak D call TRBD2 (6 bases). V lost 5 bases, J lost 2 bases, and 16 bases lay in between. CDR1 and CDR2 from the germline V gene are MNHEY and SMNVEV (reference sequence). The CDR3 consists of 16 residues. The CDR3 region is CASSPPWREAYNEQFF. CDR3 DNA: TGTGCCAGCAGTCCCCCCTGGCGGGAAGCCTACAATGAGCAGTTCTTC.

This clonotype was detected a few times. The chain recombines TRBV6-2 or TRBV6-3 with TRBJ2-1, with TRBD2 matching 13 bases. The trim removed 8 bases at V and 8 bases at J, leaving 6 bases unmatched. Germline loops: CDR1 MNHEY, CDR2 SVGEGT. The CDR3 is 14 amino acids. This CDR3 reads CASLTSGRFDEQFF. Here the CDR3 DNA reads TGTGCCAGCTTGACTAGCGGGAGGTTCGATGAGCAGTTCTTC.

V and J are TRBV27 and TRBJ1-1, with no clear D. This CDR3 has 14 residues. Germline V gene data show CDR1 as MNHEY and CDR2 as SMNVEV (reference sequence). The ends were cut back, 6 bases at V and 1 base at J, with 12 bases in the middle. CDR3 in amino acids: CASRPGRKNTEAFF. The DNA for the CDR3 is TGTGCCAGCAGACCCGGGAGGAAGAACACTGAAGCTTTCTTT.

Many counts were recorded for this clonotype. V gene TRBV6-5 combines with J gene TRBJ1-1; TRBD1 aligns across 7 bases. Germline-derived CDR1 and CDR2 are MNHEY and SVGAGI. This CDR3 region has 12 residues. V lost 2 bases, J lost 9 bases, and 3 bases stayed unmatched. CDR3 nucleotides: TGTGCCAGCAGTTACGGGGGACAGAAAGCTTTCTTT. Translating it yields CASSYGGQKAFF.

This clonotype came up many times. The chain couples TRBV11-2 to TRBJ2-7, with 9 bases matching TRBD1. Trimming at V came to 8 bases and at J to 5 bases, leaving 7 bases not matched to a gene. This CDR3 is 13 amino acids long. The germline V gene encodes CDR1 SGHAT and CDR2 FQNNGV. CDR3 protein: CASRGTGLHEQYF. Here the CDR3 DNA reads TGTGCCAGCCGAGGGACAGGGCTCCACGAGCAGTACTTC.

The gene calls are TRBV29-1 and TRBJ1-5, with 7 bases that match TRBD1. The junction had 6 bases not matched to a gene; V was cut back by 4 bases and J by 0 bases. CDR1 SQVTM and CDR2 ANQGSEA come from the germline V gene. There are 15 residues in the CDR3. In nucleotides, the CDR3 is TGCAGCGTTGCAACCGGGACAGCTAGCAATCAGCCCCAGCATTTT. It translates to CSVATGTASNQPQHF.

The J gene is TRBJ2-6, the V gene TRBV5-1; D unclear. V shed 3 bases and J shed 4 bases, with 8 bases lying between them. CDR3 length equals 14 residues. The germline V gene encodes CDR1 SGHRS and CDR2 YFSETQ. The CDR3 here is CASSSTAGANVLTF. Written as DNA, the CDR3 is TGCGCCAGCAGCTCCACGGCCGGGGCCAACGTCCTGACTTTC.

This rearrangement joins TRBV29-1 to TRBJ2-7; D remains ambiguous. Germline V gives CDR1 SQVTM, CDR2 ANQGSEA. The CDR3 spans 11 residues. The V end was cut by 7 bases, the J end by 7 bases, with 14 bases between. This CDR3 reads CSACDRREQYF. CDR3 bases: TGCAGCGCCTGTGACCGTAGGGAGCAGTACTTC.

The table lists this clonotype with many counts. The J gene is TRBJ2-3, the V gene TRBV6-2 or TRBV6-3; D possibly corresponds to TRBD2 (6 bases). CDR1 MNHEY and CDR2 SVGEGT come from the germline V gene. V lost 7 bases and J 0 bases, leaving 8 bases between the germline ends. This CDR3 has 13 residues. This CDR3 reads CASKLASTDTQYF. Here the CDR3 DNA reads TGTGCCAGCAAACTAGCAAGCACAGATACGCAGTATTTT.

The chain couples TRBV5-1 to TRBJ1-2; D is undetermined. Trimming shortened V by 2 bases and J by 5 bases, and 16 bases separated the two germline ends. The CDR3 has 15 amino acids. Germline CDR1 is SGHRS and CDR2 is YFSETQ. The CDR3 sequence: CASSFHDTRTYGYTF. For the CDR3, the DNA is TGCGCCAGCAGCTTTCACGACACTCGAACTTATGGCTACACCTTC.

This clonotype was detected many times. The chain carries TRBV12-3 or TRBV12-4 and TRBJ2-7, with 10 bases aligning to TRBD2. CDR3 length: 15 amino acids. V lost 5 bases and J lost 0; bases outside the gene matches: 4. The CDR3 nucleotides read TGTGCCAGCAGTGTCGGACTAGCGGTCTCCTACGAGCAGTACTTC. This encodes CASSVGLAVSYEQYF.

The chain combines TRBV6-5 with TRBJ2-3; 7 nucleotides agree with TRBD2. CDR1 and CDR2 (germline): MNHEY, SVGAGI. The length of the CDR3 is 15 residues. V gave up 6 bases and J gave up 2 bases; unmatched junction bases: 8. DNA of the CDR3: TGTGCCAGCAGCGCGCGGGGGACCCCCACAGATACGCAGTATTTT. Translated: CASSARGTPTDTQYF.

This clonotype was counted between two and nine times. In DNA, the CDR3 is TGTGCCAGCAGCTTCGAGCGGGGGGCCAACTCTTTCACAGATACGCAGTATTTT. As protein: CASSFERGANSFTDTQYF. The gene calls are TRBV7-2 and TRBJ2-3, with 9 bases fitting TRBD2. Germline V gene lookup returns CDR1 SGHTA and CDR2 FQGNSA. V shed 3 bases and J 2 bases; nucleotides not matched to a gene: 12. The length of the CDR3 is 18 residues.

This clonotype was observed a few times. J is TRBJ2-1 and V is TRBV5-1; 8 nucleotides match TRBD2. V was pared by 4 bases and J by 3 bases, with 6 bases of the junction left unmatched. Germline lookup yields CDR1 SGHRS and CDR2 YFSETQ. The CDR3 sequence is 15 residues long. CDR3 in amino acids: CASSRGAGGYNEQFF. CDR3 nucleotide sequence: TGCGCCAGCAGCAGGGGGGCGGGAGGCTACAATGAGCAGTTCTTC.

This clonotype appeared many times. V is TRBV4-1 and J is TRBJ2-1; weak D call: TRBD2 (6 bases). The germline gives CDR1 MGHRA, CDR2 YSYEKL. This CDR3 contains 16 residues. V was trimmed by 0 bases and J by 6 bases, leaving 15 bases between them. As DNA, the CDR3 is TGCGCCAGCAGCCAAGATCGACTCAGGCGGGGCAATGAGCAGTTCTTC. This codes for CASSQDRLRRGNEQFF.

This clonotype was seen ten or more times. The rearrangement links TRBV7-2 to TRBJ2-3; D may be TRBD2 (6 bases). The CDR3 length is 16 residues. V was cut by 4 bases and J by 4 bases, with 18 bases left in between. Per germline, CDR1 SGHTA and CDR2 FQGNSA. The CDR3 nucleotides read TGTGCCAGCAGCTCCCCTCCGCGGGGAGTGGCAGATACGCAGTATTTT. This codes for CASSSPPRGVADTQYF.

This clonotype was seen many times. This chain connects TRBV6-2 or TRBV6-3 to TRBJ2-3; D possibly corresponds to TRBD2 (6 bases). The V gene's germline CDR1 is MNHEY and CDR2 SVGEGT. The CDR3 is 14 residues long. Trimming shortened V by 6 bases and J by 6 bases, and 16 bases separated the two germline ends. The CDR3 nucleotides read TGTGCCAGCAGAAATCCGGGAGCAGCGGATACGCAGTATTTT. Translating it yields CASRNPGAADTQYF.

The chain is built from TRBV20-1 and TRBJ2-1; the D is unclear. V lost 4 bases and J 6 bases, leaving 4 bases between the germline ends. This CDR3 has 10 residues. Germline V gene sequence: CDR1 DFQATT, CDR2 SNEGSKA (reference sequence). The CDR3 loop reads CSAKGNEQFF. The CDR3 DNA sequence: TGCAGTGCTAAGGGCAATGAGCAGTTCTTC.

This clonotype was picked up many times. The chain recombines TRBV7-2 with TRBJ2-1; 8 bases fit TRBD1. The CDR3 length is 15 residues. Germline V gene lookup returns CDR1 SGHTA and CDR2 FQGNSA. The V and J ends lost 2 bases and 7 bases, in that order; junction bases with no gene match: 7. The CDR3 DNA reads TGTGCCAGCAGCTTATGGTCAGGGGGCGGGAATGAGCAGTTCTTC. The encoded protein is CASSLWSGGGNEQFF. Full variable domain (remainder filled in from reference TRBV7-2 and TRBJ2-1): GAGVSQSPSNKVTEKGKDVELRCDPISGHTALYWYRQSLGQGLEFLIYFQGNSAPDKSGLPSDRFSAERTGGSVSTLTIQRTQQEDSAVYLCASSLWSGGGNEQFFGPGTRLTVL.

There are a few counts of this clonotype. This rearrangement joins TRBV28 to TRBJ2-3; D perhaps matches TRBD2 (7 bases). The CDR3 contains 14 residues. Germline values: CDR1 MDHEN, CDR2 SYDVKM. The ends were cut back, 6 bases at V and 5 bases at J, with 15 bases in the middle. The CDR3 is CASSNRGGGDTQYF. The DNA for the CDR3 is TGTGCCAGCAGCAATAGGGGGGGAGGAGATACGCAGTATTTT. Combining the CDR3 with reference TRBV28 and TRBJ2-3 gives the whole variable domain DVKVTQSSRYLVKRTGEKVFLECVQDMDHENMFWYRQDPGLGLRLIYFSYDVKMKEKGDIPEGYSVSREKKERFSLILESASTNQTSMYLCASSNRGGGDTQYFGPGTRLTVL.

This clonotype was seen ten or more times. The genes are TRBV7-6 and TRBJ1-5; D not certain. Trimming took off 5 bases at V and 3 bases at J, with 14 bases between the two ends. Germline CDR1 and CDR2: SGHVS and FNYEAQ. This CDR3 spans 15 amino acids. The CDR3 nucleotides are TGTGCCAGCAGCCATACAGAATCCCCCAATCAGCCCCAGCATTTT. Encoded protein: CASSHTESPNQPQHF.

This chain connects TRBV3-1 to TRBJ2-3; D unclear. The germline CDR1 and CDR2 sequences are LGHDT and YNNKEL (reference sequence). This CDR3 is built from 15 residues. Trimming pared 0 bases from V and 2 bases from J, leaving 9 bases between. This chain's CDR3 is CASSQDLGNTDTQYF. DNA of the CDR3: TGTGCCAGCAGCCAAGATCTCGGCAACACAGATACGCAGTATTTT.

V is TRBV20-1 and J is TRBJ2-5, with D unclear. Trimming shortened V by 0 bases and J by 5 bases, and 10 bases separated the two germline ends. This CDR3 has 13 amino acids. Germline V gene data show CDR1 as DFQATT and CDR2 as SNEGSKA (reference sequence). The CDR3 here is CSARDGVRETQYF. CDR3 sequence (DNA): TGCAGTGCTAGAGATGGGGTTAGGGAGACCCAGTACTTC.